The T cell receptor (beta chain) described here comes from a study of CD8+CD57+ T cells in acquired aplastic anemia. Whole-study results and caveats: Roughly 29 was the count of CD8+ CDR3 sequences that patients shared with controls.

On this clonotype itself: Its antigen is not known.

Sequencing was done on patients that had shown CD8+CD57+ cell expansion by flow cytometry. Each patient had severe acquired aplastic anemia. Germline V lookup: CDR1 SGHTS, CDR2 YDEGEE. The ends were cut back, 9 bases at V and 0 bases at J, with 13 bases in the middle. The CDR3 totals 14 residues. Genomic DNA provided the template from which TCR beta VDJ and CDR3 profiles were obtained. MiXCR was run by TCRdb on the reads, yielding one entry per CDR3 protein. The sample includes around 160,000 distinct CDR3 sequences, around 48% of them seen just once. The sequence derives from a human donor with aplastic anemia. The sequencing input was sorted CD4+, CD8+, or CD8+CD57+ T cells (not recorded which) from PBMCs. This chain connects TRBV5-8 to TRBJ2-1, with D unclear. The CDR3 protein is CAKTLPSSYNEQFF. The CDR3, as DNA: TGTGCCAAGACCCTTCCTTCCTCCTACAATGAGCAGTTCTTC.